These 4 T cell receptor beta chains were all obtained from the same sample, sequenced in a study of blood T cell repertoires in COVID-19. Some clones are missing from TCRdb's copy, which holds only in-frame ones; the method was immunoSEQ multiplex PCR. Of 230,000 or so clones listed, around 86% are singletons. Sequencing was done on a sample of PBMCs or T cells enriched from blood (not recorded which). These receptors originate from a woman aged 40 to 50 with acute COVID-19.

The chain employs TRBV19 and TRBJ1-5; 9 bases map to TRBD1. The V gene end was trimmed by 11 bases and the J gene end by 2 bases; junction bases not matched to a gene: 4. CDR1 and CDR2 from the germline V gene are LNHDA and SQIVND (reference sequence). The CDR3 extends over 13 amino acids. The CDR3 loop is CACNRGRNQPQHF. Written as DNA, the CDR3 is TGTGCCTGCAACAGGGGGCGCAATCAGCCCCAGCATTTT.

The gene calls are TRBV27 and TRBJ1-6, with D unclear. The germline V and J ends were trimmed by 4 bases and 9 bases, with 13 bases remaining between them. Looked up from germline, CDR1 is MNHEY and CDR2 is SMNVEV (reference sequence). This CDR3 region has 14 residues. CDR3 sequence (DNA): TGTGCCAGCAGTTATAGGGAAACTAGTTCACCCCTCCACTTT. Protein product: CASSYRETSSPLHF.

J is TRBJ1-1 and V is TRBV5-4; D not certain. Per the germline V gene, CDR1 is SGHNT and CDR2 is YYREEE (reference sequence). The CDR3 has 13 residues. The V end lost 0 bases, the J end lost 7 bases, and 10 bases lay between the germline ends. For the CDR3, the DNA is TGTGCCAGCAGCTTGGATGCGGCAAGTGAAGCTTTCTTT. It translates to CASSLDAASEAFF. Full variable domain (outside the CDR3, taken from reference TRBV5-4 and TRBJ1-1): ETGVTQSPTHLIKTRGQQVTLRCSSQSGHNTVSWYQQALGQGPQFIFQYYREEENGRGNFPPRFSGLQFPNYSSELNVNALELDDSALYLCASSLDAASEAFFGQGTRLTVV.

This clone was picked up a small number of times. The chain links TRBV19 to TRBJ2-2, with D hard to call. Germline-derived CDR1 and CDR2 are LNHDA and SQIVND (reference sequence). Deletions cut 1 base from V and 5 bases from J, with 5 bases between. The CDR3 sequence is 13 residues long. DNA of the CDR3: TGTGCCAGTAGTATAGGAGGAACCGGGGAGCTGTTTTTT. Protein product: CASSIGGTGELFF.